These T cell receptor beta chains were read from a single sample in a study of shared clonotypes between healthy human individuals. Here immunoSEQ multiplex PCR was the method, and the copy in TCRdb shows in-frame clones only, minus some. Here the sample spans approximately 240,000 clones, just over 65% being singletons. The sample taken for sequencing was memory CD4+ T cells sorted from blood. The receptors here all came from a man in his thirties or forties in good health. Both conserved end residues are part of each CDR3. The D gene is left open where the match is weak. Size is stated for part of the rows, as once, few or many counts, or as a class when the clone is expanded.

j_call,v_call,d_call,clone_size,cdr3_aa,cdr3_nt
TRBJ1-5,TRBV7-2,-,few,CASSWAGGPQHF,TGTGCCAGCAGCTGGGCGGGGGGGCCCCAGCATTTT
TRBJ2-7,TRBV27,TRBD1,few,CASSRGDRVSLLVDEQYF,TGTGCCAGCAGTCGCGGGGACAGGGTTTCTTTGTTGGTCGACGAGCAGTACTTC
TRBJ2-2,TRBV2,TRBD2,few,CASSGGLAVTGELFF,TGTGCCAGCAGTGGGGGACTAGCTGTGACCGGGGAGCTGTTTTTT
TRBJ2-3,TRBV6-5,TRBD1,-,CASSADRALHTQYF,TGTGCCAGCAGCGCGGACAGGGCCCTACATACGCAGTATTTT
TRBJ1-1,TRBV5-5,-,few,CASGASRTEAFF,TGTGCCAGCGGCGCTTCCCGGACTGAAGCTTTCTTT
TRBJ2-5,TRBV25-1,-,-,CASSDLYRGQETQYF,TGTGCCAGCAGTGACCTTTATAGGGGTCAAGAGACCCAGTACTTC
TRBJ2-3,TRBV10-1,-,-,CASSEMGRRGSDTQYF,TGCGCCAGCAGTGAGATGGGGAGGCGAGGTTCAGATACGCAGTATTTT
TRBJ2-1,TRBV28,TRBD2,-,CASSFDGGSGYNEQFF,TGTGCCAGCAGTTTTGATGGCGGGAGTGGCTACAATGAGCAGTTCTTC
TRBJ2-5,TRBV11-1,TRBD1,-,CASSLSRLGQGVTQYF,TGTGCCAGCAGCCTTTCGAGGCTAGGACAGGGGGTGACCCAGTACTTC
TRBJ2-3,TRBV12-5,-,few,CASGLREDTQYF,TGTGCTAGTGGGCTCAGGGAAGATACGCAGTATTTT
TRBJ2-5,TRBV18,TRBD1,-,CASSSYRGREETQYF,TGTGCCAGCTCGTCCTACAGGGGAAGAGAAGAGACCCAGTACTTC
TRBJ1-2,TRBV7-2,TRBD1,-,CASSRLGTGENYGYTF,TGTGCCAGCAGCCGCCTGGGGACAGGCGAAAACTATGGCTACACCTTC
TRBJ2-3,TRBV7-6,TRBD1,-,CASSPWGTDSTDTQYF,TGTGCCAGCAGCCCATGGGGGACAGATAGCACAGATACGCAGTATTTT
TRBJ2-5,TRBV10-3,TRBD1,few,CAISGTAEGETQYF,TGTGCCATCAGCGGGACAGCAGAAGGAGAGACCCAGTACTTC
TRBJ2-6,TRBV5-4,-,-,CASSLGGAGANVLTF,TGTGCCAGCAGCTTGGGGGGAGCTGGGGCCAACGTCCTGACTTTC